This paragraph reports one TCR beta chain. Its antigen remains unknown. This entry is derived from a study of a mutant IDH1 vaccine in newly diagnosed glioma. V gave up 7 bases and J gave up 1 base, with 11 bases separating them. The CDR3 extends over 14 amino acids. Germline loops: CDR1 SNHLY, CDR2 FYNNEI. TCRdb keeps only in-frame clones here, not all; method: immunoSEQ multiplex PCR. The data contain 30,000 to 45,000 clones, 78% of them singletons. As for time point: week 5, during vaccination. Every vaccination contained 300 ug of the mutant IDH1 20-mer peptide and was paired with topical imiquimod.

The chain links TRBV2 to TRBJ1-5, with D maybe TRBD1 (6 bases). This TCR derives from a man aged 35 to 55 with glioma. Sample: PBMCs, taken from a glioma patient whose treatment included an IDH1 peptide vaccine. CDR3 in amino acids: CASNLQGSNQPQHF. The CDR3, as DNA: TGTGCCAGCAATCTTCAGGGGAGCAATCAGCCCCAGCATTTT.